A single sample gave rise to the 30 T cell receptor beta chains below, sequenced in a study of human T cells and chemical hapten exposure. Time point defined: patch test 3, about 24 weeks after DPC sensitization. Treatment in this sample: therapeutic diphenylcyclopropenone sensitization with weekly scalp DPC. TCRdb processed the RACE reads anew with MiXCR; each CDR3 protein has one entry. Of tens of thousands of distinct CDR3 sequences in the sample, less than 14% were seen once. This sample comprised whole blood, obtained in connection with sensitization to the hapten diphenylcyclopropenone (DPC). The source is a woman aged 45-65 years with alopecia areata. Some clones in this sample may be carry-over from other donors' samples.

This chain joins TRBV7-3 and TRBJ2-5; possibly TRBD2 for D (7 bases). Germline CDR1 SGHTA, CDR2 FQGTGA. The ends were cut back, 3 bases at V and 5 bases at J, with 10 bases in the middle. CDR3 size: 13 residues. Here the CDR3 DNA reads TGTGCCAGCAGCTTGGGGGGGCTGGAGACCCAGTACTTC. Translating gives CASSLGGLETQYF.

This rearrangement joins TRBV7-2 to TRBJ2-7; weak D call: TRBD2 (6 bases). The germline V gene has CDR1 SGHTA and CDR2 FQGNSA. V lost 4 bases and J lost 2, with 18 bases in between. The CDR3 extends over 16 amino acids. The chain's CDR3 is CASSSDVFRGTYEQYF. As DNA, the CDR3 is TGTGCCAGCAGCTCCGACGTCTTTCGGGGGACCTACGAGCAGTACTTC.

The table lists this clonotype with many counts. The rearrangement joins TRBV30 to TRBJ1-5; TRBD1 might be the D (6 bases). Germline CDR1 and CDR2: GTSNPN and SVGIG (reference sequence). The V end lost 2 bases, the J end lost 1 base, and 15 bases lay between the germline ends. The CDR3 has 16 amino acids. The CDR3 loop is CAWSQGGGMSNQPQHF. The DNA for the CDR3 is TGTGCCTGGAGTCAAGGAGGGGGTATGAGCAATCAGCCCCAGCATTTT.

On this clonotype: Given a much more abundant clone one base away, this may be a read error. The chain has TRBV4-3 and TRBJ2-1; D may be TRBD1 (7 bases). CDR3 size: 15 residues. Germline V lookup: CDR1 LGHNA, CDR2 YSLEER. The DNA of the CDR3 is TGCGCCAGCAGCCAAGAGAGATTAGGGGGCGGGGAGCTGTTCTTC. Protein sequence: CASSQERLGGGELFF.

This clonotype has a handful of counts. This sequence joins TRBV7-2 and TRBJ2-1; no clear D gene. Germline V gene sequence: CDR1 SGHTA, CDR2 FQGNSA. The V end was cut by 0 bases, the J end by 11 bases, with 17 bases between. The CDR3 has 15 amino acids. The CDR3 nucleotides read TGTGCCAGCAGCTTAGCCGGCAGGTTAGGTCGAAAGCAGTTCTTC. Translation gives CASSLAGRLGRKQFF.

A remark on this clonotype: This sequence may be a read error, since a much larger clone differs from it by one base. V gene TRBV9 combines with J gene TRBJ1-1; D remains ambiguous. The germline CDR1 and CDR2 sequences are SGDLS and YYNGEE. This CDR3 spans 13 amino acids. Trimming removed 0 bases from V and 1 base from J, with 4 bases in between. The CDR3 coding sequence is TGTGCCAGCAGCGTAGCAGGGAACACTGAAGCTTTCTTT. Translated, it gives CASSVAGNTEAFF.

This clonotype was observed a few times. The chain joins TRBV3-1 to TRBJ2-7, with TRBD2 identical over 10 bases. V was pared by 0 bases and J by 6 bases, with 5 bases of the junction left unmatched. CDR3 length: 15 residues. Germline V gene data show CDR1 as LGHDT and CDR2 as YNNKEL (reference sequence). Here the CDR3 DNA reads TGTGCCAGCAGCCAAGATTCTAGCGGGAGAGGCGAGCAGTACTTC. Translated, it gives CASSQDSSGRGEQYF.

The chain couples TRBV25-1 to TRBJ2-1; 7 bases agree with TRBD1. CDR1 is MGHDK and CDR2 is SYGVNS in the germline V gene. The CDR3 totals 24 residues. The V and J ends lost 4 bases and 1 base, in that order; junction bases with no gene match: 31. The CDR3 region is CASSVAFTPSPGTVSLRSYNEQFF. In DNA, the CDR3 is TGTGCCAGCAGTGTGGCTTTTACCCCGAGCCCGGGGACAGTAAGTTTAAGGTCCTACAATGAGCAGTTCTTC.

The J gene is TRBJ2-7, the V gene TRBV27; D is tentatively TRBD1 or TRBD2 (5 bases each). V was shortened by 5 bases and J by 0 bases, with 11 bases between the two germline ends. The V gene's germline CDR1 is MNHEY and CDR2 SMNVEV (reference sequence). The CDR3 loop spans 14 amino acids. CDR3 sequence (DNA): TGTGCCAGCAGTCCCCGGGACCCCTCCTACGAGCAGTACTTC. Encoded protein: CASSPRDPSYEQYF.

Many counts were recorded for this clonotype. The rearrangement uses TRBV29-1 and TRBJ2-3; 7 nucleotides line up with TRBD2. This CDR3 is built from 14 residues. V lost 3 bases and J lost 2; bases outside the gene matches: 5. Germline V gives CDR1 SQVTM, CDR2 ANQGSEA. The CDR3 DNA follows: TGCAGCGTTGATAGAGCGGGGTTCACAGATACGCAGTATTTT. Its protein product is CSVDRAGFTDTQYF.

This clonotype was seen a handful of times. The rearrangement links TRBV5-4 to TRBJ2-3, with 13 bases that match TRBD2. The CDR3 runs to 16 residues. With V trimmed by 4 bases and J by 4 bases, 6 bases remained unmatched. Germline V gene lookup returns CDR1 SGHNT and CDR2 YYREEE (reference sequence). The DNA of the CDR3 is TGTGCCAGCAGCCCCGGACTAGCGGGAGATCCAGATACGCAGTATTTT. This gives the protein CASSPGLAGDPDTQYF.

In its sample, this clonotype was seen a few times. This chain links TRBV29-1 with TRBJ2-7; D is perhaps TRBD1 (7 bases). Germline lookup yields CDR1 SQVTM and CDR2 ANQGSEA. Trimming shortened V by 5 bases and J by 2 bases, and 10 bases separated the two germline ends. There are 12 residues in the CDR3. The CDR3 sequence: CSVSRGAYEQYF. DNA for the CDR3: TGCAGCGTTTCCAGGGGGGCCTACGAGCAGTACTTC.

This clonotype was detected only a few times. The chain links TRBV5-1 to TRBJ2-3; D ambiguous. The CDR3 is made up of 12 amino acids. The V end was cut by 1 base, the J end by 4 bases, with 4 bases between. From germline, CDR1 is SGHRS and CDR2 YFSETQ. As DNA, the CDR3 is TGCGCCAGCAGCTTGATCGCAGATACGCAGTATTTT. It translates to CASSLIADTQYF. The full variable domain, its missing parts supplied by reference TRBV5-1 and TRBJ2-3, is KAGVTQTPRYLIKTRGQQVTLSCSPISGHRSVSWYQQTPGQGLQFLFEYFSETQRNKGNFPGRFSGRQFSNSRSEMNVSTLELGDSALYLCASSLIADTQYFGPGTRLTVL.

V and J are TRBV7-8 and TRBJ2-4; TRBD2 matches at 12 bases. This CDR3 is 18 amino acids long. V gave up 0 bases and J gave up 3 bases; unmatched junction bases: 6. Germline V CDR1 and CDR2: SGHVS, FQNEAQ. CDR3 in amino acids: CASSLALAGGPGKNIQYF. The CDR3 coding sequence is TGTGCCAGCAGCTTAGCCCTAGCGGGAGGGCCAGGCAAAAACATTCAGTACTTC.

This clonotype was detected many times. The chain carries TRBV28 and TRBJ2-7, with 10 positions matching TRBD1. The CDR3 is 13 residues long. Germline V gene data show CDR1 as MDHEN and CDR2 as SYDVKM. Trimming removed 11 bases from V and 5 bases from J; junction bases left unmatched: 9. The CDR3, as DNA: TGTGCCTCCCGACAGGGGGCCAGAAACGAGCAGTACTTC. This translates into CASRQGARNEQYF.

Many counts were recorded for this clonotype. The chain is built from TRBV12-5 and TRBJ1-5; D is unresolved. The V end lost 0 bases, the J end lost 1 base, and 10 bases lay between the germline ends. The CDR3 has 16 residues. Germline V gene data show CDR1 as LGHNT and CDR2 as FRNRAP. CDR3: CASGLVLAGSNQPQHF. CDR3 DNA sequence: TGTGCTAGTGGTTTGGTACTGGCAGGAAGCAATCAGCCCCAGCATTTT.

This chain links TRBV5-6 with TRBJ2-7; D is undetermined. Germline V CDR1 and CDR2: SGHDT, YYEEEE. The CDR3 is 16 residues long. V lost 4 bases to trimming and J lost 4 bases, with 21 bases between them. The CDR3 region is CASSPFRVSSGYEQYF. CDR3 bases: TGTGCCAGCAGCCCTTTCCGGGTTAGCTCGGGTTACGAGCAGTACTTC.

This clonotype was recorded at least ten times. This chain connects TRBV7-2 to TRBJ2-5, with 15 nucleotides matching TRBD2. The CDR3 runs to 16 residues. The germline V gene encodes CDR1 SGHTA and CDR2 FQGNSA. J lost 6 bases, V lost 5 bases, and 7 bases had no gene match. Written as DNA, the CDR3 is TGTGCCAGCAGCCCCGGACTAGCGGGAGGGGGGAAGACCCAGTACTTC. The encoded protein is CASSPGLAGGGKTQYF.

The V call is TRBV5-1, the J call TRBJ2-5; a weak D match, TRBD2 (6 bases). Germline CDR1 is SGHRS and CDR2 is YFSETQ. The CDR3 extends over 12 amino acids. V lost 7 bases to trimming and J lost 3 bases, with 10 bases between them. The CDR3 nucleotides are TGCGCCAGCTGGGACTTAGAAGAGACCCAGTACTTC. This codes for CASWDLEETQYF.

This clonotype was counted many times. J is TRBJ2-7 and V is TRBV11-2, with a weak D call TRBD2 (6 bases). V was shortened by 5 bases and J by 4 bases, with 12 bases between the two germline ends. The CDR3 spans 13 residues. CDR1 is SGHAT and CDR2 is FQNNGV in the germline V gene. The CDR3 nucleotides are TGTGCCAGCAGCCCCGGGGGTGTTTACGAGCAGTACTTC. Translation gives CASSPGGVYEQYF.

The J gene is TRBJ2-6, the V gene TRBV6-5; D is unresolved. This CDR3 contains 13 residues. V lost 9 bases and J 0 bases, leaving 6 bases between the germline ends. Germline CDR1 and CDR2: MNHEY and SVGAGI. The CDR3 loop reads CASRTSGANVLTF. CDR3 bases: TGTGCCAGTAGGACCTCTGGGGCCAACGTCCTGACTTTC.

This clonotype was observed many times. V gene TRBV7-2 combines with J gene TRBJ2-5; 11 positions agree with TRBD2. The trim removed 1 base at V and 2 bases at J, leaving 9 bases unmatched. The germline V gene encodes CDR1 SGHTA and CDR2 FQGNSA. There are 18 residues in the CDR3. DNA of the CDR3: TGTGCCAGCAGCTTAGTAGCGCTAGCGGGAGGTGGGCAAGAGACCCAGTACTTC. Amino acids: CASSLVALAGGGQETQYF.

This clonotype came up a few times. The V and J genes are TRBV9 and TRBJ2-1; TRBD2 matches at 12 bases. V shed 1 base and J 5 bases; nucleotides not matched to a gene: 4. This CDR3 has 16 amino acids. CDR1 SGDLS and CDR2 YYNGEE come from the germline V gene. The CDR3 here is CASSVTSGRQDNEQFF. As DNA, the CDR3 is TGTGCCAGCAGCGTAACTAGCGGGAGGCAGGACAATGAGCAGTTCTTC.

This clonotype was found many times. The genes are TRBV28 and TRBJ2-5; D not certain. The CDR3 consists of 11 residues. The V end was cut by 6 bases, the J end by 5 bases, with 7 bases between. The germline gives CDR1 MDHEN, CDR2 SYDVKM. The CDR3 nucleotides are TGTGCCAGCAGATCACTTGAGACCCAGTACTTC. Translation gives CASRSLETQYF.

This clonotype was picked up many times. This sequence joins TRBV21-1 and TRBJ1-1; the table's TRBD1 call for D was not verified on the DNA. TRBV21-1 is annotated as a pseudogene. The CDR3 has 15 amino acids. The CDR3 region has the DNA TGTGCCAGCAGCAACGGACAGTACATGAACACTGAAGCTTTCTTT. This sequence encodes CASSNGQYMNTEAFF.

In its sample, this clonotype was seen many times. DNA of the CDR3: TGCGCCAGCAGCCGCGGTGGGTCCTACAATGAGCAGTTCTTC. Amino acids: CASSRGGSYNEQFF. This chain uses TRBV5-1 with TRBJ2-1, with no clear D. V lost 4 bases and J lost 1, with 9 bases in between. The CDR3 spans 14 residues. Germline-derived CDR1 and CDR2 are SGHRS and YFSETQ.

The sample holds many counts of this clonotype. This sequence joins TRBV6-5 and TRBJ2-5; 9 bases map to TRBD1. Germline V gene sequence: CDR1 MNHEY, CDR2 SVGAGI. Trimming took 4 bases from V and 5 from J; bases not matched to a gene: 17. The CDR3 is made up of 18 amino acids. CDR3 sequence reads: CASSSSKHGTGLGETQYF. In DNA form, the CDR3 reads TGTGCCAGCAGTTCCTCTAAGCACGGGACAGGGTTGGGTGAGACCCAGTACTTC.

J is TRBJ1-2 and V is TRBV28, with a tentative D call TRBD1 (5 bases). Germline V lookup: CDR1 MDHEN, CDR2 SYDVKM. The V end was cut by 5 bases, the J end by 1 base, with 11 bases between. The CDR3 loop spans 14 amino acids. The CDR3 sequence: CASSEGRFNYGYTF. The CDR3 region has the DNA TGTGCCAGCAGTGAGGGGAGGTTTAACTATGGCTACACCTTC.

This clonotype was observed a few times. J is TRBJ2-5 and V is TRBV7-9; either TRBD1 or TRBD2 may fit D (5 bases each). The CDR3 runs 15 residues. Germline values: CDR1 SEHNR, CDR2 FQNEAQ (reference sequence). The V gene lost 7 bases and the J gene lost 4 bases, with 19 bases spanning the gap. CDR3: CASTPQPGPAETQYF. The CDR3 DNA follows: TGTGCCAGCACCCCCCAACCGGGGCCGGCAGAGACCCAGTACTTC.

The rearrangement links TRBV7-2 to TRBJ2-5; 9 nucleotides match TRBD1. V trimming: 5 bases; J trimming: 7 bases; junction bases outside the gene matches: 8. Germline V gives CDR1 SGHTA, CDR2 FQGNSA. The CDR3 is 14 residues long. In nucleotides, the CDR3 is TGTGCCAGCAGCCCTTGGGACAGGGTCGGGACCCAGTACTTC. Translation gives CASSPWDRVGTQYF.